This record looks at one T cell receptor beta chain sequence and its context. These data come from a study of blood T cell repertoires in COVID-19. The overall study: Donors in the United States, Italy and Spain gave samples during acute or convalescent COVID-19.

Some clones are missing from TCRdb's copy, which holds only in-frame ones; the method was immunoSEQ multiplex PCR. Among about 80,000 clones listed, roughly 87% were seen once. Sequencing was performed on peripheral blood. This clonotype originated in an elderly man with acute or convalescent COVID-19.

The CDR3 nucleotides are TGCGCCAGCAGCCAATCCCTCCTAGGAAGCAATCAGCCCCAGCATTTT. It yields the protein CASSQSLLGSNQPQHF. J is TRBJ1-5 and V is TRBV4-1; D is unresolved. Trimming stripped 2 bases from V and 1 base from J, with 12 bases between. This CDR3 contains 16 residues. The germline CDR1 and CDR2 sequences are MGHRA and YSYEKL.